These T cell receptor beta chains were read from a single sample in a study of blood T cell repertoires in COVID-19. The method was immunoSEQ multiplex PCR; TCRdb's version includes in-frame clones alone and lacks a portion of them. The sample lists some 220,000 clones, about 78% seen once, with 7.2% in the top ten. Sequenced material: peripheral blood. The receptors were sampled from a woman in her seventies with acute or convalescent COVID-19. CDR3s include the opening cysteine and the closing phenylalanine or tryptophan. Fields, in order: V gene, J gene, CDR3 length, D gene, clone size, CDR3 DNA, CDR3 protein. A D gene is named only where the DNA matches it firmly. The size of a clone is reported for some rows only, either as once, few or many, or as a class for expanded clones.

>TRBV10-1|TRBJ1-5|16|.|.
TGCGCCAGCAATGGACAGCCGAATTATAGCAATCAGCCCCAGCATTTT
CASNGQPNYSNQPQHF
>TRBV3-1/TRBV3-2|TRBJ1-1|13|.|.
TGTGCCAGCAGCCAAGGCCTAACCCCAGAAGCTTTCTTT
CASSQGLTPEAFF
>TRBV5-1|TRBJ2-1|15|.|.
TGCGCCAGCAGCTTGGGGCGGGGGCTCAACAATGAGCAGTTCTTC
CASSLGRGLNNEQFF
>TRBV2|TRBJ2-7|13|TRBD1|few
TGTGCCAGCCGGACAGGGGGAACCTACGAGCAGTACTTC
CASRTGGTYEQYF
>TRBV29-1|TRBJ2-2|14|TRBD1|.
TGCAGCGTTCGCCGGGACAGGAGGACCGGGGAGCTGTTTTTT
CSVRRDRRTGELFF
>TRBV4-1|TRBJ2-3|18|TRBD2|once
TGCGCCAGCAGCCAAGATCCTAGCGGGGGGCCCCGAGGGGATACGCAGTATTTT
CASSQDPSGGPRGDTQYF
>TRBV7-9|TRBJ2-3|17|.|.
TGTGCCAGCAGCCAAGGGCGTGTCGGGGTGAGCACAGATACGCAGTATTTT
CASSQGRVGVSTDTQYF
>TRBV28|TRBJ2-5|16|TRBD1|.
TGTGCCAGCAGACCTTACGGGGACAGGGCCCAAGAGACCCAGTACTTC
CASRPYGDRAQETQYF
>TRBV18|TRBJ2-3|14|.|once
TGTGCCAGCTCACCAACAGGGTGGGAAGATACGCAGTATTTT
CASSPTGWEDTQYF
>TRBV4-3|TRBJ2-1|18|TRBD2|.
TGCGCCAGCAGCCAAGATGAAATGGGAGGACTAGCTTACAATGAGCAGTTCTTC
CASSQDEMGGLAYNEQFF
>TRBV9|TRBJ2-5|15|.|few
TGTGCCAGCAGCCCCCAAGCGGACCCGCGAGAGACCCAGTACTTC
CASSPQADPRETQYF
>TRBV11-3|TRBJ2-3|16|TRBD2|.
TGTGCCAGCAGCCCAGAACTAGCGGGGGGGGCAGATACGCAGTATTTT
CASSPELAGGADTQYF
>TRBV9|TRBJ1-1|14|TRBD1|.
TGTGCCAGCAGCGTGACAGGGGAAAGCACTGAAGCTTTCTTT
CASSVTGESTEAFF
>TRBV7-6|TRBJ2-7|14|TRBD1|.
TGTGCCAGCAGCGTAGGGACAGACATCCACGAGCAGTACTTC
CASSVGTDIHEQYF
>TRBV5-5|TRBJ2-3|16|.|.
TGTGCCAGCAGCCCCCGTGGCCGTCCTTTCACAGATACGCAGTATTTT
CASSPRGRPFTDTQYF
>TRBV10-1|TRBJ2-2|13|TRBD2|.
TGCGCCAGCAGTGAATCGGGGGGTCCTGAGCTGTTTTTT
CASSESGGPELFF
>TRBV2|TRBJ1-2|13|TRBD1|.
TGTGCCAGCAGGACCTTACAGGGGAAAGGCTACACCTTC
CASRTLQGKGYTF
>TRBV5-5|TRBJ1-1|13|.|few
TGTGCCAGCAGCTTCAGGGGTGGGACTGAAGCTTTCTTT
CASSFRGGTEAFF
>TRBV25-1|TRBJ2-5|15|.|.
TGTGCCAGCAGTGAGCCCCGAACTGGTATGGAGACCCAGTACTTC
CASSEPRTGMETQYF
>TRBV6-2/TRBV6-3|TRBJ2-7|12|.|.
TGTGCCAGCAGTTACGGGGGGAACGAGCAGTACTTC
CASSYGGNEQYF
>TRBV9|TRBJ2-1|14|.|once
TGTGCCAGCAGCGTAGGGAGCGGCCACAATGAGCAGTTCTTC
CASSVGSGHNEQFF
>TRBV4-1|TRBJ2-5|16|TRBD2|.
TGCGCCAGCAGCCAAGCTTCTAGCGGGGGGCGGGAGACCCAGTACTTC
CASSQASSGGRETQYF
>TRBV30|TRBJ2-2|13|.|.
TGTGCCTGGAGTGTACAGGGAACCGGGGAGCTGTTTTTT
CAWSVQGTGELFF
>TRBV7-2|TRBJ2-6|15|TRBD1|.
TGTGCCAGCAGTCAGGGGGCCTCTGGGGCCAACGTCCTGACTTTC
CASSQGASGANVLTF
>TRBV30|TRBJ1-2|17|TRBD1|.
TGTGCCTGGAGTACCCCCGGGACAGGGGGCGTGGGATATGGCTACACCTTC
CAWSTPGTGGVGYGYTF
>TRBV5-1|TRBJ2-6|18|TRBD1|.
TGCGCCAGCAGCCAGACAGGGGCAGGGGTCTCTGGGGCCAACGTCCTGACTTTC
CASSQTGAGVSGANVLTF
>TRBV24-1|TRBJ1-4|15|TRBD1|few
TGTGCCACCAGTGATCCGACAGGGGAGGTTGAAAAACTGTTTTTT
CATSDPTGEVEKLFF